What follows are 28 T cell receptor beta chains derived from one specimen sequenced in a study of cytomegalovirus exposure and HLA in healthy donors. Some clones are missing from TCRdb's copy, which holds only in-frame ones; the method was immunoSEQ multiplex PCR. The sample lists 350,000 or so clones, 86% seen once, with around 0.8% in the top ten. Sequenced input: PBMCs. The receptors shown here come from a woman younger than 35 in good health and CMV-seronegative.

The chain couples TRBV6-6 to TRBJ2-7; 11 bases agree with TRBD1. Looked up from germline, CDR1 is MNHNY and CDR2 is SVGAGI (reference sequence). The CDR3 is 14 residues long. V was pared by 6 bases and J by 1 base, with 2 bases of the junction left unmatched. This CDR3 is CASRGTGGSYEQYF. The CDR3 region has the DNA TGTGCCAGCAGGGGGACAGGGGGATCCTACGAGCAGTACTTC.

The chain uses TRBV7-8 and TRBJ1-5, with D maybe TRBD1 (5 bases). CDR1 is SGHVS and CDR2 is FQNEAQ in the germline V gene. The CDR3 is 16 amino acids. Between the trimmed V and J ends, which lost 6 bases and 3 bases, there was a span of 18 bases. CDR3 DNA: TGTGCCAGCAGTCAAGAGACAGAAGGGAACAATCAGCCCCAGCATTTT. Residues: CASSQETEGNNQPQHF. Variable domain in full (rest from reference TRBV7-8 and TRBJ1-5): GAGVSQSPRYKVAKRGQDVALRCDPISGHVSLFWYQQALGQGPEFLTYFQNEAQLDKSGLPSDRFFAERPEGSVSTLKIQRTQQEDSAVYLCASSQETEGNNQPQHFGDGTRLSIL.

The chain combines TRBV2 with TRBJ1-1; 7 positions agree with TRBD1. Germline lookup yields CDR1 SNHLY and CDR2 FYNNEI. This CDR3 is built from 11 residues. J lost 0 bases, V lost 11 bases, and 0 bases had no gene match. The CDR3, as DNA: TGTGCCGGACAGGTGAACACTGAAGCTTTCTTT. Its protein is CAGQVNTEAFF.

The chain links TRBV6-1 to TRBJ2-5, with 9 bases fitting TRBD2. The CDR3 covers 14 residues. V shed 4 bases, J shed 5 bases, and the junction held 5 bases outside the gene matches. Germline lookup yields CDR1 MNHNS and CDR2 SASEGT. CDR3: CASSASGNWETQYF. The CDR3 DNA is TGTGCCAGCAGTGCTAGCGGGAACTGGGAGACCCAGTACTTC.

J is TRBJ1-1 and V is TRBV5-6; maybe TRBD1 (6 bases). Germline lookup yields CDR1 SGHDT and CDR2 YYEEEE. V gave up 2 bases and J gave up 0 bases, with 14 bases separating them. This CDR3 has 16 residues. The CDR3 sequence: CASSFRAGVVNTEAFF. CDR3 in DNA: TGTGCCAGCAGCTTTCGGGCAGGGGTTGTGAACACTGAAGCTTTCTTT. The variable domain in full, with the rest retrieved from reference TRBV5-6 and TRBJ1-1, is DAGVTQSPTHLIKTRGQQVTLRCSPKSGHDTVSWYQQALGQGPQFIFQYYEEEERQRGNFPDRFSGHQFPNYSSELNVNALLLGDSALYLCASSFRAGVVNTEAFFGQGTRLTVV.

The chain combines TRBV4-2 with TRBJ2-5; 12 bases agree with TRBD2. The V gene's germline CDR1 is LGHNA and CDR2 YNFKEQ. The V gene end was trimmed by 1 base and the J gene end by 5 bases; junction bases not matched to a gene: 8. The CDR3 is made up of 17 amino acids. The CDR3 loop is CASSQVGLAGGGETQYF. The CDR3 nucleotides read TGTGCCAGCAGCCAAGTAGGCCTAGCGGGAGGGGGCGAGACCCAGTACTTC.

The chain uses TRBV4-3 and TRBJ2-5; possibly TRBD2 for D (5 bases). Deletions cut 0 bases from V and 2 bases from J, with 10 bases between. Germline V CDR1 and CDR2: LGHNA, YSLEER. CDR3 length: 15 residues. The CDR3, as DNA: TGCGCCAGCAGCCAAGATTCGGGGTCTCAAGAGACCCAGTACTTC. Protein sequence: CASSQDSGSQETQYF.

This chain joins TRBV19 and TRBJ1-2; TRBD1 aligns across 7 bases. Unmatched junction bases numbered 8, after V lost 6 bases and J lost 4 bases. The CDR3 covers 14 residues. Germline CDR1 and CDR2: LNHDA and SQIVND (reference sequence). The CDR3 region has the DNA TGTGCCAGTAGCCCCGGTGAGGGGGCCTATGGCTACACCTTC. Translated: CASSPGEGAYGYTF.

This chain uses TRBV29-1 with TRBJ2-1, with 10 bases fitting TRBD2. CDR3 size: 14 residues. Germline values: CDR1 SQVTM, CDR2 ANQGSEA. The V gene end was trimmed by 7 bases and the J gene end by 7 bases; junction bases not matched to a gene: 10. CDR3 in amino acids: CSDLPLAGRNEQFF. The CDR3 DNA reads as TGCAGCGACCTTCCACTAGCGGGAAGGAATGAGCAGTTCTTC.

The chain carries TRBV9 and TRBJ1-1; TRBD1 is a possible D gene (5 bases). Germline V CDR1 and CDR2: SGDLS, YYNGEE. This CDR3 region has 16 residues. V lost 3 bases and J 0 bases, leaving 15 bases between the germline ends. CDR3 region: CASSDKQELMNTEAFF. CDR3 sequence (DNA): TGTGCCAGCAGCGACAAACAGGAGCTCATGAACACTGAAGCTTTCTTT. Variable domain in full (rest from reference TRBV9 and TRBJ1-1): DSGVTQTPKHLITATGQRVTLRCSPRSGDLSVYWYQQSLDQGLQFLIQYYNGEERAKGNILERFSAQQFPDLHSELNLSSLELGDSALYFCASSDKQELMNTEAFFGQGTRLTVV.

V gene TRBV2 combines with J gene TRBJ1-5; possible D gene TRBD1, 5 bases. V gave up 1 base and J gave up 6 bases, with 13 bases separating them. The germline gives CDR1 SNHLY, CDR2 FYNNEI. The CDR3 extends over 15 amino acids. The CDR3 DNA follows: TGTGCCAGCAGTGAAGAGTCAGGGTTGGGTCAGCCCCAGCATTTT. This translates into CASSEESGLGQPQHF.

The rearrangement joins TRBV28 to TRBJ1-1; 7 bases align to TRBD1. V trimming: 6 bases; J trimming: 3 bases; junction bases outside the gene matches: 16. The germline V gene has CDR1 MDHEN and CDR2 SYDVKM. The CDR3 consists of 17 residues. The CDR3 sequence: CASRPVRIQTGDTEAFF. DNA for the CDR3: TGTGCCAGCAGACCCGTTAGGATACAAACAGGGGACACTGAAGCTTTCTTT.

The CDR3 sequence is CASSQTPSSYNEQFF. The CDR3 DNA reads TGTGCCAGCAGCCAGACACCCAGCTCCTACAATGAGCAGTTCTTC. The V and J genes are TRBV7-3 and TRBJ2-1, with D unresolved. Trimming took 5 bases from V and 0 from J, leaving 11 bases between them. Germline V lookup: CDR1 SGHTA, CDR2 FQGTGA. The CDR3 is 15 amino acids.

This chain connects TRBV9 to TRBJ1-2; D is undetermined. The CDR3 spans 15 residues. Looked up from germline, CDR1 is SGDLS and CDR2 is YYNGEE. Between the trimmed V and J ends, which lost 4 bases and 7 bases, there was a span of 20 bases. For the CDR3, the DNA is TGTGCCAGCAGCATCCTCCTTGAGGACTTCGGTGGCTACACCTTC. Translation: CASSILLEDFGGYTF.

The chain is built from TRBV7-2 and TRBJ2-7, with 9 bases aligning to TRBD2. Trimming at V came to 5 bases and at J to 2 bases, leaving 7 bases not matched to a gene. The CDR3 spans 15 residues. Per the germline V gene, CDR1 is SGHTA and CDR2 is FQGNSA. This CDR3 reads CASSIWTSEAYEQYF. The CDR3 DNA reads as TGTGCCAGCAGCATTTGGACTAGCGAGGCCTACGAGCAGTACTTC. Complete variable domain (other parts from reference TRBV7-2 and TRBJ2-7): GAGVSQSPSNKVTEKGKDVELRCDPISGHTALYWYRQSLGQGLEFLIYFQGNSAPDKSGLPSDRFSAERTGGSVSTLTIQRTQQEDSAVYLCASSIWTSEAYEQYFGPGTRLTVT.

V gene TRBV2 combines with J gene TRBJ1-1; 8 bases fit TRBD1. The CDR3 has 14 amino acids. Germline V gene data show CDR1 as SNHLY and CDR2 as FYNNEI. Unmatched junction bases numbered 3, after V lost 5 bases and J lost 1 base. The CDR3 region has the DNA TGTGCCAGCAGTTATACAGGGGGGAACACTGAAGCTTTCTTT. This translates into CASSYTGGNTEAFF. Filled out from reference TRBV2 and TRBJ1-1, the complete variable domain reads EPEVTQTPSHQVTQMGQEVILRCVPISNHLYFYWYRQILGQKVEFLVSFYNNEISEKSEIFDDQFSVERPDGSNFTLKIRSTKLEDSAMYFCASSYTGGNTEAFFGQGTRLTVV.

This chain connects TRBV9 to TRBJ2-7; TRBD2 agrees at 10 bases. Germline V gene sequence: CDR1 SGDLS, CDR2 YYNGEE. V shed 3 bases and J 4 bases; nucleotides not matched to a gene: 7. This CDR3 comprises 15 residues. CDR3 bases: TGTGCCAGCAGCGAGAGCGGGGGGGCGGGATACGAGCAGTACTTC. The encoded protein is CASSESGGAGYEQYF.

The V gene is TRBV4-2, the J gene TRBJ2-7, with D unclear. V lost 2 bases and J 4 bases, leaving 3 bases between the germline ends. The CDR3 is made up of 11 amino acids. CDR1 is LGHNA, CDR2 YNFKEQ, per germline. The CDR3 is CASSQSYEQYF. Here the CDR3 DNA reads TGTGCCAGCAGCCAATCTTACGAGCAGTACTTC.

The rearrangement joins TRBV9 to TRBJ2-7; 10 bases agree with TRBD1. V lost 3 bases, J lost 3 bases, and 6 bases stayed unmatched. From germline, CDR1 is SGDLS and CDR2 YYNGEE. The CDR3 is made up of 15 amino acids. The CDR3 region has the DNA TGTGCCAGCAGCGGATACGGACAGGGGGACTACGAGCAGTACTTC. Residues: CASSGYGQGDYEQYF.

CDR3 amino acids: CASSQDGGVQETQYF. CDR3 coding DNA: TGTGCCAGCAGCCAAGACGGGGGGGTTCAAGAGACCCAGTACTTC. J is TRBJ2-5 and V is TRBV4-2; 8 nucleotides match TRBD2. Per the germline V gene, CDR1 is LGHNA and CDR2 is YNFKEQ. Germline trimming cut 0 bases from V and 2 bases from J; bases unmatched to any gene: 2. CDR3 length: 15 amino acids.

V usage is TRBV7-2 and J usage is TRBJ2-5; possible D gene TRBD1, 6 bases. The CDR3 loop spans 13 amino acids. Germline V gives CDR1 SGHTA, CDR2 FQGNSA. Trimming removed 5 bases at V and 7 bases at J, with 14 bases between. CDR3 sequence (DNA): TGTGCCAGCAGCCTACGGACAGAGGGGACCCAGTACTTC. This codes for CASSLRTEGTQYF.

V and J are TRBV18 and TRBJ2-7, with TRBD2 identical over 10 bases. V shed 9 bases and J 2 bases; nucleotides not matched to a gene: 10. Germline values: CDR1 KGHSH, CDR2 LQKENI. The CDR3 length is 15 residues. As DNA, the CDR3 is TGTGCCAGTCTCTCTAGCGGGAGCGGGGCCTACGAGCAGTACTTC. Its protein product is CASLSSGSGAYEQYF.

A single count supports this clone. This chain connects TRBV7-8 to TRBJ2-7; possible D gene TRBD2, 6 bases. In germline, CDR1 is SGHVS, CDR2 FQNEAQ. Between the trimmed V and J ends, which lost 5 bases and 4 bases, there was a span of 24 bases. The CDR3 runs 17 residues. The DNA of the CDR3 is TGTGCCAGCAGCCGGGACTTACCCCTAACACCACGATACGAGCAGTACTTC. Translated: CASSRDLPLTPRYEQYF.

The CDR3 DNA reads as TGTGCCAGCGATAAAGTAGGGAGCGGGAGGAAGGGAGAGACCCAGTACTTC. Translating it yields CASDKVGSGRKGETQYF. V usage is TRBV7-9 and J usage is TRBJ2-5; TRBD2 matches 9 bases. Germline trimming cut 8 bases from V and 4 bases from J; bases unmatched to any gene: 17. CDR1 is SEHNR, CDR2 FQNEAQ, per germline (reference sequence). This CDR3 contains 17 residues.

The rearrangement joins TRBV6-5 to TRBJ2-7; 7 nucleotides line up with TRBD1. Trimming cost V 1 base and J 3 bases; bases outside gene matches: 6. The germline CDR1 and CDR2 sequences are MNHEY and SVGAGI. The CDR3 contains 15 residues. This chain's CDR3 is CASSYFQTGYYEQYF. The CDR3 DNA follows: TGTGCCAGCAGTTACTTTCAGACAGGGTACTACGAGCAGTACTTC.

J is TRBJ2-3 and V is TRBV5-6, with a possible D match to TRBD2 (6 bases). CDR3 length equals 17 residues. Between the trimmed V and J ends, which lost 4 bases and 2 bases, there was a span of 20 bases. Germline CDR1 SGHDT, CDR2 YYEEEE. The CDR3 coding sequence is TGTGCCAGCAGCACACCGACCGGGACTGGGAACACAGATACGCAGTATTTT. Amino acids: CASSTPTGTGNTDTQYF.

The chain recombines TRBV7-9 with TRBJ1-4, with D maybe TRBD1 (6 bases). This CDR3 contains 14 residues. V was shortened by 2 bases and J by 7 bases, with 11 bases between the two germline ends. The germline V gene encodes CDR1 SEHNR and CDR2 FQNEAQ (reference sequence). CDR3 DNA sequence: TGTGCCAGCAGCTTATGGGACACCGGTGAAAAACTGTTTTTT. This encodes CASSLWDTGEKLFF.

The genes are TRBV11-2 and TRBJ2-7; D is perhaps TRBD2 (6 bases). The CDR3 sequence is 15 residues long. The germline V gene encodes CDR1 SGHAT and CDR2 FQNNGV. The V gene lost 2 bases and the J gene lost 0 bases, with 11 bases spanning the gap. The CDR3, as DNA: TGTGCCAGCAGCTTAAGCGGGTTTAGCTCCTACGAGCAGTACTTC. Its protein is CASSLSGFSSYEQYF. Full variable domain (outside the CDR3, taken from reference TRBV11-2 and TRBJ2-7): EAGVAQSPRYKIIEKRQSVAFWCNPISGHATLYWYQQILGQGPKLLIQFQNNGVVDDSQLPKDRFSAERLKGVDSTLKIQPAKLEDSAVYLCASSLSGFSSYEQYFGPGTRLTVT.